The T cell receptor (beta chain) under discussion was sequenced for a study of cytomegalovirus exposure and HLA in healthy donors. 60 Vbeta and 13 Jbeta primers were used in PCR. The assay was immunoSEQ multiplex PCR, and TCRdb's table has in-frame clones only and misses some. The data hold 100,000 to 150,000 clones, with about 85% observed a single time. Trimming removed 3 bases from V and 7 bases from J; junction bases left unmatched: 10. Germline V gives CDR1 LNHDA, CDR2 SQIVND (reference sequence). This CDR3 has 17 residues. The clonotype comes from a man between 18 and 29 years old in good health and CMV-seropositive. The sequenced sample consisted of PBMCs. This sequence joins TRBV19 and TRBJ2-5, with 14 nucleotides matching TRBD2. The CDR3 region is CASSIKSGGLAGGTQYF. The DNA of the CDR3 is TGTGCCAGTAGTATCAAATCGGGCGGACTAGCGGGGGGGACCCAGTACTTC.